A selection of T cell receptor beta chains follows, all from one sample in a study of shared clonotypes between healthy human individuals. The method was immunoSEQ multiplex PCR; TCRdb's version includes in-frame clones alone and lacks a portion of them. The table records roughly 1.5 million clones, under 99% of them present only once. The specimen was naive CD4+ T cells sorted from blood. These receptors were obtained from a man aged 25 to 45 in good health. The CDR3 runs from the conserved cysteine through the conserved F or W. The order of the fields is D gene, clone size, V gene, J gene, CDR3 protein, CDR3 DNA. The D gene is left open where the match is weak. For some rows the clone size is stated as once, few or many, or as a class when expanded; others skip it.

D: NA
size: NA
V: TRBV11-2
J: TRBJ2-3
CDR3: CASSLGFRGSSTDTQYF
DNA: TGTGCCAGCAGCTTAGGGTTCCGCGGAAGTAGCACAGATACGCAGTATTTT

D: NA
size: NA
V: TRBV21-1
J: TRBJ2-7
CDR3: CASSVGTDAGRPLSYEQYF
DNA: TGTGCCAGCAGCGTAGGGACTGATGCGGGGAGGCCCCTCTCCTACGAGCAGTACTTC

D: TRBD2
size: NA
V: TRBV5-1
J: TRBJ2-2
CDR3: CASSLAPGLVVTGELFF
DNA: TGCGCCAGCAGCTTGGCCCCGGGACTAGTAGTCACCGGGGAGCTGTTTTTT

D: NA
size: NA
V: TRBV18
J: TRBJ2-7
CDR3: CASSAGTTGESYEQYF
DNA: TGTGCCAGCTCCGCCGGGACGACCGGGGAGTCCTACGAGCAGTACTTC

D: NA
size: NA
V: TRBV28
J: TRBJ2-4
CDR3: CASSLSIENIQYF
DNA: TGTGCCAGCAGTTTGAGTATCGAAAACATTCAGTACTTC

D: TRBD1
size: NA
V: TRBV7-8
J: TRBJ2-7
CDR3: CASTPITGGQGYEQYF
DNA: TGTGCCAGCACCCCAATAACTGGAGGACAGGGCTACGAGCAGTACTTC

D: TRBD2
size: NA
V: TRBV30
J: TRBJ2-5
CDR3: CAWSVRTSAETQYF
DNA: TGTGCCTGGAGTGTACGGACTAGCGCCGAGACCCAGTACTTC

D: NA
size: NA
V: TRBV7-2
J: TRBJ2-7
CDR3: CASSLANSAYEQYF
DNA: TGTGCCAGCAGCTTAGCGAACAGTGCCTACGAGCAGTACTTC

D: NA
size: NA
V: TRBV28
J: TRBJ1-3
CDR3: CASSPTVMLLSGNTIYF
DNA: TGTGCCAGCAGCCCGACCGTGATGCTTCTCTCTGGAAACACCATATATTTT

D: TRBD1
size: NA
V: TRBV5-6
J: TRBJ1-5
CDR3: CASSLAGGNNQPQHF
DNA: TGTGCCAGCAGCTTGGCAGGGGGCAACAATCAGCCCCAGCATTTT

D: TRBD1
size: NA
V: TRBV6-1
J: TRBJ1-2
CDR3: CASSRTDRGYGYTF
DNA: TGTGCCAGCAGCCGGACGGACAGGGGGTATGGCTACACCTTC

D: NA
size: NA
V: TRBV28
J: TRBJ1-1
CDR3: CASSLLGALEAFF
DNA: TGTGCCAGCAGTTTATTAGGGGCCCTAGAAGCTTTCTTT

D: NA
size: NA
V: TRBV29-1
J: TRBJ2-1
CDR3: CSVAGDGDEQFF
DNA: TGCAGCGTTGCCGGGGATGGGGATGAGCAGTTCTTC

D: TRBD2
size: once
V: TRBV7-2
J: TRBJ2-5
CDR3: CASSATAGGPEKTQYF
DNA: TGTGCCAGCAGCGCAACAGCGGGAGGGCCCGAGAAGACCCAGTACTTC

D: TRBD2
size: NA
V: TRBV6-1
J: TRBJ2-7
CDR3: CATTVGLAGEVYF
DNA: TGTGCCACCACGGTGGGACTAGCGGGAGAAGTGTACTTC

D: NA
size: NA
V: TRBV7-8
J: TRBJ1-1
CDR3: CASSPQWGVTEAFF
DNA: TGTGCCAGCAGCCCCCAGTGGGGAGTCACTGAAGCTTTCTTT

D: NA
size: NA
V: TRBV18
J: TRBJ2-7
CDR3: CASSQGNAGYEQYF
DNA: TGTGCCAGCTCACAAGGGAACGCAGGCTACGAGCAGTACTTC

D: NA
size: NA
V: TRBV6-6
J: TRBJ2-7
CDR3: CASSYSFPDRYEQYF
DNA: TGTGCCAGCAGTTACTCCTTTCCGGACAGATACGAGCAGTACTTC

D: NA
size: NA
V: TRBV27
J: TRBJ1-4
CDR3: CASSYWGTNEKLFF
DNA: TGTGCCAGCAGTTATTGGGGCACTAATGAAAAACTGTTTTTT

D: NA
size: NA
V: TRBV7-2
J: TRBJ2-7
CDR3: CASSLSGSGPYEQYF
DNA: TGTGCCAGCAGCTTAAGTGGTAGCGGCCCCTACGAGCAGTACTTC

D: NA
size: NA
V: TRBV5-3
J: TRBJ1-5
CDR3: CARSSDSNQPQHF
DNA: TGTGCCAGAAGCTCCGATAGCAATCAGCCCCAGCATTTT

D: NA
size: NA
V: TRBV5-4
J: TRBJ2-7
CDR3: CASANTGSGYEQYF
DNA: TGTGCCAGCGCCAATACAGGGAGTGGCTACGAGCAGTACTTC

D: TRBD2
size: NA
V: TRBV19
J: TRBJ2-7
CDR3: CASSSRLAGSVYF
DNA: TGTGCCAGTAGTTCCCGACTAGCGGGATCCGTGTACTTC

D: TRBD1
size: NA
V: TRBV9
J: TRBJ1-2
CDR3: CASSLHHGTGPKNYGYTF
DNA: TGTGCCAGCAGCCTCCACCATGGGACAGGACCTAAGAACTATGGCTACACCTTC

D: TRBD1
size: NA
V: TRBV6-1
J: TRBJ2-7
CDR3: CASNLGDRGYYEQYF
DNA: TGTGCCAGCAACCTAGGGGACAGGGGCTACTACGAGCAGTACTTC

D: NA
size: NA
V: TRBV29-1
J: TRBJ2-7
CDR3: CSVEKGEQYF
DNA: TGCAGCGTTGAAAAGGGGGAGCAGTACTTC

D: NA
size: NA
V: TRBV9
J: TRBJ1-3
CDR3: CASSRRQTITGNTIYF
DNA: TGTGCCAGCAGCCGCCGACAGACTATTACTGGAAACACCATATATTTT

D: NA
size: NA
V: TRBV10-3
J: TRBJ1-5
CDR3: CAIRDSTAQPQHF
DNA: TGTGCCATCAGGGACAGTACGGCTCAGCCCCAGCATTTT

D: TRBD2
size: NA
V: TRBV28
J: TRBJ2-3
CDR3: CASRTSSGGRTDTQYF
DNA: TGTGCCAGCAGGACCTCTAGCGGGGGACGCACAGATACGCAGTATTTT

D: TRBD2
size: NA
V: TRBV27
J: TRBJ2-1
CDR3: CASSLYGTSGRSVRFF
DNA: TGTGCCAGCAGTTTATATGGGACTAGCGGGAGATCGGTGAGGTTCTTC

D: TRBD2
size: NA
V: TRBV7-2
J: TRBJ2-3
CDR3: CASSLAGTSSTQYF
DNA: TGTGCCAGCAGCTTGGCCGGGACTAGTTCTACGCAGTATTTT

D: NA
size: NA
V: TRBV11-2
J: TRBJ2-3
CDR3: CASSFQPNTDTQYF
DNA: TGTGCCAGCAGCTTTCAGCCAAACACAGATACGCAGTATTTT

D: NA
size: NA
V: TRBV5-3
J: TRBJ1-5
CDR3: CARSSRGQYSNQPQHF
DNA: TGTGCCAGAAGCTCGCGAGGACAGTATAGCAATCAGCCCCAGCATTTT

D: NA
size: NA
V: TRBV14
J: TRBJ2-4
CDR3: CASSQETGGALIQYF
DNA: TGTGCCAGCAGCCAAGAAACTGGGGGAGCGCTCATTCAGTACTTC

D: NA
size: once
V: TRBV2
J: TRBJ1-1
CDR3: CASIKQKDTEAFF
DNA: TGTGCCAGCATTAAGCAGAAGGACACTGAAGCTTTCTTT

D: TRBD2
size: NA
V: TRBV5-1
J: TRBJ2-7
CDR3: CASREGGRAYEQYF
DNA: TGCGCCAGCAGGGAAGGCGGGAGGGCCTACGAGCAGTACTTC

D: TRBD2
size: NA
V: TRBV7-8
J: TRBJ2-1
CDR3: CASSSIAGYSYNEQFF
DNA: TGTGCCAGCAGCTCTATAGCGGGTTACTCCTACAATGAGCAGTTCTTC

D: NA
size: NA
V: TRBV9
J: TRBJ1-5
CDR3: CASSVGPSNQPQHF
DNA: TGTGCCAGCAGCGTAGGACCTAGCAATCAGCCCCAGCATTTT

D: NA
size: NA
V: TRBV28
J: TRBJ2-3
CDR3: CASSLTTSSTDTQYF
DNA: TGTGCCAGCAGTTTAACAACCTCTAGCACAGATACGCAGTATTTT

D: NA
size: NA
V: TRBV9
J: TRBJ1-2
CDR3: CASSVGVGRPRRDGYTF
DNA: TGTGCCAGCAGCGTAGGGGTAGGGCGACCCCGGCGGGATGGCTACACCTTC

D: NA
size: NA
V: TRBV19
J: TRBJ1-5
CDR3: CASRTVGAQHF
DNA: TGTGCCAGCCGGACTGTAGGGGCCCAGCATTTT

D: TRBD1
size: NA
V: TRBV10-2
J: TRBJ1-4
CDR3: CASSSPGQKVGELFF
DNA: TGCGCCAGCAGTTCACCGGGACAGAAGGTTGGGGAACTGTTTTTT

D: NA
size: NA
V: TRBV19
J: TRBJ1-1
CDR3: CASSRRVEDTEAFF
DNA: TGTGCCAGTAGTCGGAGGGTGGAGGACACTGAAGCTTTCTTT

D: NA
size: NA
V: TRBV5-6
J: TRBJ2-1
CDR3: CASSLRAANEQFF
DNA: TGTGCCAGCAGCTTAAGAGCGGCAAATGAGCAGTTCTTC

D: NA
size: NA
V: TRBV28
J: TRBJ1-2
CDR3: CASSKGRNANYGYTF
DNA: TGTGCCAGCAGTAAGGGACGGAACGCGAACTATGGCTACACCTTC

D: NA
size: NA
V: TRBV5-1
J: TRBJ2-7
CDR3: CASARNGDEQYF
DNA: TGCGCCAGCGCCCGAAACGGGGACGAGCAGTACTTC

D: TRBD2
size: NA
V: TRBV9
J: TRBJ2-2
CDR3: CASSVVAGVVSRTGELFF
DNA: TGTGCCAGCAGCGTAGTAGCGGGAGTGGTTTCGCGCACCGGGGAGCTGTTTTTT

D: TRBD1
size: NA
V: TRBV5-4
J: TRBJ2-2
CDR3: CASSLGGQGAMVGELFF
DNA: TGTGCCAGCAGCTTGGGCGGGCAGGGGGCGATGGTCGGGGAGCTGTTTTTT

D: NA
size: NA
V: TRBV27
J: TRBJ1-5
CDR3: CASSRDGWSQPQHF
DNA: TGTGCCAGCAGTAGAGACGGTTGGAGTCAGCCCCAGCATTTT

D: TRBD2
size: NA
V: TRBV30
J: TRBJ2-2
CDR3: CAWSVGLAGGEELFF
DNA: TGTGCCTGGAGTGTAGGGCTAGCGGGAGGTGAGGAGCTGTTTTTT

D: TRBD1
size: NA
V: TRBV28
J: TRBJ1-5
CDR3: CASSLRGGNNQPQHF
DNA: TGTGCCAGCAGTTTGAGAGGGGGCAACAATCAGCCCCAGCATTTT

D: TRBD2
size: NA
V: TRBV14
J: TRBJ2-7
CDR3: CASSLRGRANILAGGYEQYF
DNA: TGTGCCAGCAGCCTAAGGGGTCGGGCAAATATACTAGCGGGAGGTTACGAGCAGTACTTC

D: NA
size: NA
V: TRBV29-1
J: TRBJ1-5
CDR3: CSVSVGAGGNQPQHF
DNA: TGCAGCGTATCGGTCGGGGCGGGAGGCAATCAGCCCCAGCATTTT

D: NA
size: NA
V: TRBV6-1
J: TRBJ2-4
CDR3: CASSEPGGLAKNIQYF
DNA: TGTGCCAGCAGTGAACCTGGCGGGTTAGCCAAAAACATTCAGTACTTC

D: NA
size: NA
V: TRBV2
J: TRBJ1-5
CDR3: CASSEIPGGPQHF
DNA: TGTGCCAGCAGTGAAATTCCGGGGGGGCCCCAGCATTTT

D: TRBD1
size: NA
V: TRBV11-2
J: TRBJ2-1
CDR3: CASSHYRGLNNEQFF
DNA: TGTGCCAGCAGCCATTACAGGGGGCTAAACAATGAGCAGTTCTTC

D: NA
size: NA
V: TRBV28
J: TRBJ1-4
CDR3: CASSRRGEKLFF
DNA: TGTGCCAGCAGTAGACGGGGGGAAAAACTGTTTTTT

D: NA
size: NA
V: TRBV7-2
J: TRBJ1-1
CDR3: CASTFYGEAFF
DNA: TGTGCCAGCACCTTCTACGGTGAAGCTTTCTTT

D: NA
size: NA
V: TRBV20-1
J: TRBJ2-7
CDR3: CSARVISEQYF
DNA: TGCAGTGCCAGGGTAATCTCCGAGCAGTACTTC

D: NA
size: once
V: TRBV5-1
J: TRBJ2-3
CDR3: CASSLESSDGTDTQYF
DNA: TGCGCCAGCAGCTTGGAATCGTCGGATGGCACAGATACGCAGTATTTT